This TCR beta chain was recovered during a study of T cell repertoires and Cas9 in healthy adults. Overall study context: Characterization of SpCas9-reactive CD4 and CD8 T cells covered multi-effector potency, cytotoxicity and lineage.

Study findings and constraints: Reportedly, SpCas9-reactive effector T cell proliferation and function were mitigated by SpCas9-reactive Tregs in vitro.

Clones were sequenced by immunoSEQ multiplex PCR, and TCRdb holds only the in-frame ones, with some missing. The sample shows about 15,000 clones, around 90% of them seen only once. This CDR3 region has 15 residues. Germline V gene lookup returns CDR1 SGHRS and CDR2 YFSETQ. Trimming removed 0 bases from V and 1 base from J, with 8 bases in between. With regard to this clone: The antigen is not known.

Sequencing input: Tregs (CD4+, CD25+, CD127-, CD137-, CD154-) from PBMCs; culture status not recorded. The TCR sequence derives from a human donor in good health. The V and J genes are TRBV5-1 and TRBJ1-5, with D uncertain. The CDR3, as DNA: TGCGCCAGCAGCTTGGCGGGGTGGAGCAATCAGCCCCAGCATTTT. Encoded protein: CASSLAGWSNQPQHF.